This TCR beta chain came from a study of T-cell reconstitution after alpha-beta-depleted transplantation in children. In regard to this clonotype: The antigen is undetermined.

The ends lost 4 bases at V and 7 bases at J; junction bases unmatched: 4. This CDR3 has 14 amino acids. Study-wide results and limits: About two months after transplant, alpha-beta T cells reportedly came from several hundred expanded graft clones. From surviving recipient T cells and thymic progenitors came the high day-60 TCRbeta diversity observed in some patients. From newly produced T cells came most of the T-cell counts and diversity one year after transplant.

Preparing the TCRbeta library involved the use of unique molecular identifiers. TCRdb called the PCR reads again in MiXCR, with one record for every CDR3 protein. The sample has about 600,000 distinct CDR3 sequences, 20% to 25% seen once; the top ten hold roughly 15%. The receptor's source is a boy under three years old who had a stem cell transplant for acute myeloid leukemia, so the T cells may come from the graft donor. This chain joins TRBV12-3 or TRBV12-4 and TRBJ1-6; 7 nucleotides align to TRBD1. The specimen comprised PBMCs, mostly from graft donor cells, sampled 360 days after TCRalphabeta/CD19-depleted stem cell transplant. CDR3 protein: CASSSDRTNSPLHF. The DNA of the CDR3 is TGTGCCAGCAGTTCGGACAGGACCAATTCACCCCTCCACTTT.